The rows below give T cell receptor beta chains drawn from one sample of a study of T cell responses to AZD1222 COVID-19 vaccine. Libraries were prepared by immunoSEQ multiplex PCR; TCRdb keeps only in-frame clonotypes and omits some of them. The sample lists tens of thousands of clones, about nine tenths occurring once. Material: peripheral blood, obtained 28 days after the second AZD1222 dose. The receptor set was obtained from an adult who received the AZD1222 COVID-19 vaccine. Each CDR3 is given with its conserved first and last residue. The order of the fields is D gene, clone size, J gene, V gene, CDR3 DNA, CDR3 protein. The D gene is left open where the match is weak. Clone sizes are given selectively: once, few, many, or a class where the clone is expanded.

-	-	TRBJ2-7	TRBV10-3	TGTGCCATCAGTGAGGAAGTGGCAGGTCTTTACGAGCAGTACTTC	CAISEEVAGLYEQYF
-	-	TRBJ2-7	TRBV15	TGTGCCACCAGCAGAGAGTTAGGGACGGGAGAGCAGTACTTC	CATSRELGTGEQYF
TRBD2	-	TRBJ2-6	TRBV7-3	TGTGCCAGCAGCTTACGGGCTAGCGGGAGTGTCTCTGGGGCCAACGTCCTGACTTTC	CASSLRASGSVSGANVLTF
-	once	TRBJ2-5	TRBV3-1/TRBV3-2	TGTGCCAGCAGCGCCTACTGGGGTGAGACCCAGTACTTC	CASSAYWGETQYF
-	-	TRBJ1-5	TRBV6-2/TRBV6-3	TGTGCCAGCAGTTCCTTCGTTGGGTCCCAGCATTTT	CASSSFVGSQHF
-	few	TRBJ1-3	TRBV29-1	TGCAGCGGAAGGTGGGGGTCTGGAAACACCATATATTTT	CSGRWGSGNTIYF
-	-	TRBJ2-7	TRBV11-2	TGTGCCAGCAGCTTACTCGGGGAGAGGTCCTACGAGCAGTACTTC	CASSLLGERSYEQYF
TRBD1	few	TRBJ2-7	TRBV18	TGTGCCAGCTCGCGACAGGGTTACGAGCAGTACTTC	CASSRQGYEQYF
-	-	TRBJ2-7	TRBV27	TGTGCCAGCAGGACGGCATCGGGCACCTACGAGCAGTACTTC	CASRTASGTYEQYF
-	once	TRBJ1-1	TRBV7-2	TGTGCCAGCAGCGATGGTTTTGGGATGAATGAAGCTTTCTTT	CASSDGFGMNEAFF
-	-	TRBJ2-5	TRBV5-5	TGTGCCAGCAGCTTGTGGGGCCAAGGGGGTCAAGAGACCCAGTACTTC	CASSLWGQGGQETQYF
-	-	TRBJ1-2	TRBV3-1/TRBV3-2	TGTGCCAGCAGCCAAAGACAGACCAACTATGGCTACACCTTC	CASSQRQTNYGYTF
TRBD1	-	TRBJ2-1	TRBV27	TGTGCCAGCAGTTTATCTCCAGGGACAGGGATTTACAATGAGCAGTTCTTC	CASSLSPGTGIYNEQFF
-	-	TRBJ2-7	TRBV7-3	TGTGCCAGCAGCCAAGGGGCGGGTCGCTCCTACGAGCAGTACTTC	CASSQGAGRSYEQYF
-	-	TRBJ1-4	TRBV7-3	TGTGCCAGCAGCTTAGCCAGGGCAACTAATGAAAAACTGTTTTTT	CASSLARATNEKLFF
-	-	TRBJ1-6	TRBV6-1	TGTGCCAGCAGTGAACCCACTACAGGGACGCCTTCACCCCTCCACTTT	CASSEPTTGTPSPLHF
TRBD2	-	TRBJ2-7	TRBV7-9	TGTGCCAGCAGCTACTTTAGCGGGAGCTCCTACGAGCAGTACTTC	CASSYFSGSSYEQYF
-	-	TRBJ2-6	TRBV7-8	TGTGCCAGCAGCTTACAGGGACGGGGCTCTGGGGCCAACGTCCTGACTTTC	CASSLQGRGSGANVLTF
TRBD2	-	TRBJ2-1	TRBV30	TGTGCCTGGAGTGTACAATTAGCGGGAGGGTACTCTAATGAGCAGTTCTTC	CAWSVQLAGGYSNEQFF
TRBD1	-	TRBJ1-5	TRBV4-2	TGTGCCAGCAGCCACTTGACAGGGCCGAATCAGCCCCAGCATTTT	CASSHLTGPNQPQHF
-	few	TRBJ2-3	TRBV27	TGTGCCAGCAGGCAGGGGGGATCTAGCACAGATACGCAGTATTTT	CASRQGGSSTDTQYF
-	-	TRBJ1-5	TRBV19	TGTGCCAGTAAGTCAGGGATCTATAGCAATCAGCCCCAGCATTTT	CASKSGIYSNQPQHF
TRBD2	-	TRBJ2-3	TRBV9	TGTGCCAGCAGCCCAGCTTTTGCGAGCGGGAGGGAGGATACGCAGTATTTT	CASSPAFASGREDTQYF
-	-	TRBJ1-2	TRBV28	TGTGCCAGCAGTTTATGGGCTCCCTATGGCTACACCTTC	CASSLWAPYGYTF
-	-	TRBJ1-6	TRBV4-1	TGCGCCAGCAGCCAAGGGGGGACTCAAGCGGGTTATAATTCACCCCTCCACTTT	CASSQGGTQAGYNSPLHF
TRBD1	-	TRBJ1-6	TRBV5-1	TGCGCCAGCAGCGGAACACAGGGGGATAATTCACCCCTCCACTTT	CASSGTQGDNSPLHF
TRBD2	-	TRBJ2-7	TRBV7-9	TGTGCCAGCAGCTTCGCTAGCGGGAGAAACTACGAGCAGTACTTC	CASSFASGRNYEQYF
-	-	TRBJ2-1	TRBV6-5	TGTGCCAGCAGCTCCTCGGCATTGGATGAGCAGTTCTTC	CASSSSALDEQFF
TRBD2	-	TRBJ2-3	TRBV6-4	TGTGCCAGCAGTGAAGCGGGAGTGCTAGATACGCAGTATTTT	CASSEAGVLDTQYF
-	-	TRBJ1-1	TRBV28	TGTGCCAGCAGTCAGGACCAGACCACTGAAGCTTTCTTT	CASSQDQTTEAFF
-	-	TRBJ2-5	TRBV18	TGTGCCAGCCGACAACAGGGCGCCCATCAAGAGACCCAGTACTTC	CASRQQGAHQETQYF
-	-	TRBJ1-1	TRBV5-1	TGCGCCAGCAGCACTCCGGCTGGGAACACTGAAGCTTTCTTT	CASSTPAGNTEAFF
-	-	TRBJ1-1	TRBV6-5	TGTGCCAGCAGTTACTCGGGACGTCCGAACACTGAAGCTTTCTTT	CASSYSGRPNTEAFF
TRBD2	-	TRBJ2-1	TRBV24-1	TGTGCCACCAGTGCCCCCGGGGGGGTAGGCAATGAGCAGTTCTTC	CATSAPGGVGNEQFF
TRBD2	-	TRBJ2-4	TRBV27	TGTGCCAGCAGCGGGAGGGCATCCAAAAACATTCAGTACTTC	CASSGRASKNIQYF
-	-	TRBJ2-1	TRBV6-1	TGTGCCAGCAGTGAAGAGTCCGGGGACGGACAGTTCTTC	CASSEESGDGQFF
TRBD1	-	TRBJ2-5	TRBV5-1	TGCGCCAGCAGCCCACTCTTGACAGGGCGGCGCGGGGAGACCCAGTACTTC	CASSPLLTGRRGETQYF
-	-	TRBJ1-1	TRBV25-1	TGTGCCAGCAGTGAACCTTCAAGTAACACTGAAGCTTTCTTT	CASSEPSSNTEAFF
-	once	TRBJ1-1	TRBV6-5	TGTGCCAGCAGGAGCCAAATGACAGCGAACACTGAAGCTTTCTTT	CASRSQMTANTEAFF
-	-	TRBJ1-2	TRBV28	TGTGCCAGCAGTTCAGAAACGACAGGACGCTATGGCTACACCTTC	CASSSETTGRYGYTF
-	-	TRBJ2-1	TRBV6-6	TGTGCCAGCAGTTCTCCGTTGCAGAATGAGCAGTTCTTC	CASSSPLQNEQFF
TRBD2	-	TRBJ2-5	TRBV30	TGTGCCTTGGGACTAGCGGCTACGAAAGAGACCCAGTACTTC	CALGLAATKETQYF
-	-	TRBJ2-1	TRBV6-1	TGTGCCAGCAGTGAAGCGGACTCGTTCAATGAGCAGTTCTTC	CASSEADSFNEQFF
-	once	TRBJ1-2	TRBV5-1	TGCGCCAGCAGCTTGGTCGGCGGTCGAAACTATGGCTACACCTTC	CASSLVGGRNYGYTF